Described below is a single T cell receptor (beta chain) sequence and its context. What it binds is not known. The data originate from a study of cytomegalovirus exposure and HLA in healthy donors. Study-level results: A few chains tied to CMV proved CMV antigen-specific in vitro. The authors enumerated over 150 TCR beta chains as linked to cytomegalovirus. The tendency of first-cohort TCR clusters to co-occur in the 110 or so validation repertoires emerged from a later analysis.

This table comes from immunoSEQ multiplex PCR, and its TCRdb copy is limited to in-frame clones, with some not included. The table lists about 170,000 clones, approximately 96% of them singletons. The approximately 120-subject validation cohort, separate from the 666-subject first cohort, included the donors. CDR1 SGHAT and CDR2 FQNNGV come from the germline V gene. V lost 6 bases and J lost 4, with 17 bases in between. The CDR3 is 15 amino acids. The sequenced material came from PBMCs. This rearrangement joins TRBV11-2 to TRBJ2-3; tentatively, D is TRBD2 (5 bases). The receptor's source is a woman between 18 and 29 years old in good health and CMV-seronegative. The CDR3 region is CASSLLGGLADTQYF. Written as DNA, the CDR3 is TGTGCCAGCAGTTTACTCGGCGGGTTGGCAGATACGCAGTATTTT.